These 22 T cell receptor beta chains came from one sample sequenced in a study of regulatory T cells in long-lasting Graves disease. Sample time point: persistent/refractory GD, antithyroid drugs over 5 years with positive TRAb. Making the TCR library involved RNA that had been extracted from PBMCs. Arm-PCR of CDR3 regions with iRepertoire HTBI primers generated TCR beta libraries. MiXCR, run by TCRdb on the multiplex PCR reads, gives a single entry per CDR3 protein. The table shows under 500,000 distinct CDR3 sequences, with roughly 20% occurring only once. Sequencing was performed on peripheral blood mononuclear cells (PBMCs), taken when the disease was refractory, from a patient treated with antithyroid drugs. The origin of the receptors is a female donor with Graves disease.

The CDR3 here is CASNGPGERTDTQYF. DNA of the CDR3: TGTGCCAGCAACGGGCCGGGAGAGCGCACAGATACGCAGTATTTT. The gene calls are TRBV28 and TRBJ2-3; D is possibly TRBD2 (6 bases). CDR3 size: 15 residues. Trimming pared 7 bases from V and 1 base from J, leaving 15 bases between. Germline V CDR1 and CDR2: MDHEN, SYDVKM. The full variable domain, its missing parts supplied by reference TRBV28 and TRBJ2-3, is DVKVTQSSRYLVKRTGEKVFLECVQDMDHENMFWYRQDPGLGLRLIYFSYDVKMKEKGDIPEGYSVSREKKERFSLILESASTNQTSMYLCASNGPGERTDTQYFGPGTRLTVL.

This clonotype appeared once. The chain carries TRBV12-3 or TRBV12-4 and TRBJ1-3, with D unclear. Trimming pared 8 bases from V and 0 bases from J, leaving 14 bases between. The CDR3 is 15 amino acids. DNA of the CDR3: TGTGCCAGCCTGGACGGGGATTTCTCTGGAAACACCATATATTTT. It is translated as CASLDGDFSGNTIYF.

The CDR3 spells CATSGGGSSNQPQHF. The CDR3 DNA sequence: TGTGCCACCAGCGGTGGAGGCAGTAGCAATCAGCCCCAGCATTTT. The gene calls are TRBV15 and TRBJ1-5; no clear D gene. The CDR3 runs to 15 residues. The V end was cut by 5 bases, the J end by 0 bases, with 11 bases between. Germline loops: CDR1 LNHNV, CDR2 YYDKDF (reference sequence).

In this sample, this clonotype turned up many times. One end of the junction is discordant with germline, which a read error may explain. The gene calls are TRBV6-1 and TRBJ1-2; TRBD1 is a possible D gene (6 bases). The V gene's germline CDR1 is MNHNS and CDR2 SASEGT. The CDR3 totals 14 residues. The chain's CDR3 is CASSDLGRGDWLCF. In DNA form, the CDR3 reads TGTGCCAGCAGTGACCTCGGCAGGGGAGACTGGCTCTGCTTC.

This clonotype has more than one count but fewer than ten. The chain couples TRBV14 to TRBJ2-7; TRBD2 matches at 7 bases. Germline V gene data show CDR1 as SGHDN and CDR2 as FVKESK. The CDR3 totals 15 residues. Trimming removed 2 bases from V and 4 bases from J; junction bases left unmatched: 8. CDR3 sequence: CASSQWSGTSYEQYF. The CDR3 nucleotides read TGTGCCAGCAGCCAATGGAGCGGGACGAGTTACGAGCAGTACTTC.

A word on this clonotype: A much bigger clone sits one base away, suggesting this may be a read error. The chain couples TRBV10-3 to TRBJ2-5; 10 nucleotides agree with TRBD2. The germline gives CDR1 ENHRY, CDR2 SYGVKD. This CDR3 is 17 amino acids long. CDR3 in amino acids: CAISESKAGGSGEAQYF. As DNA, the CDR3 is TGTGCCATCAGTGAGTCCAAAGCGGGAGGGTCGGGAGAGGCCCAGTACTTC.

The gene calls are TRBV19 and TRBJ2-6; D is ambiguous. The germline V and J ends were trimmed by 6 bases and 2 bases, with 5 bases remaining between them. The germline V gene encodes CDR1 LNHDA and CDR2 SQIVND (reference sequence). This CDR3 contains 13 residues. CDR3 DNA sequence: TGTGCCAGTAGCCACCCTGGGGCCAACGTCCTGACTTTC. Translating gives CASSHPGANVLTF.

This clonotype turned up a few times. The chain has TRBV12-3 or TRBV12-4 and TRBJ1-5, with D perhaps matching TRBD1 (5 bases). Between the trimmed V and J ends, which lost 1 base and 7 bases, there was a span of 8 bases. The CDR3 consists of 13 residues. This CDR3 reads CASSLEGTQPQHF. The DNA of the CDR3 is TGTGCCAGCAGTTTAGAGGGGACCCAGCCCCAGCATTTT.

This clonotype has a count of ten or more. This sequence joins TRBV15 and TRBJ2-2, with D maybe TRBD2 (6 bases). The V and J ends lost 0 bases and 0 bases respectively, with 14 bases between them. From germline, CDR1 is LNHNV and CDR2 YYDKDF (reference sequence). The CDR3 sequence is 18 residues long. CDR3 DNA: TGTGCCACCAGCAGAGATAGGATTGCGGGGTCGAACACCGGGGAGCTGTTTTTT. Its protein product is CATSRDRIAGSNTGELFF.

The V and J genes are TRBV15 and TRBJ1-6; D uncertain. CDR1 is LNHNV, CDR2 YYDKDF, per germline (reference sequence). The CDR3 spans 13 residues. The germline V and J ends were trimmed by 1 base and 10 bases, with 8 bases remaining between them. CDR3 DNA sequence: TGTGCCACCAGCAGAGTCCGGTGGTCACCCCTCCACTTT. Protein sequence: CATSRVRWSPLHF.

This clonotype has at least ten counts. The chain carries TRBV20-1 and TRBJ2-5; possibly TRBD2 for D (7 bases). CDR1 DFQATT and CDR2 SNEGSKA come from the germline V gene (reference sequence). Trimming left V 3 bases short and J 4 bases short, with 18 bases between. This CDR3 contains 15 residues. The CDR3 DNA reads TGCAGTGCTAGGGGGGCTAGCGGAAGGGGAGAGACCCAGTACTTC. Translation gives CSARGASGRGETQYF.

This clonotype was counted at least ten times. The CDR3 loop reads CASLDQGRGLVGELFF. The DNA for the CDR3 is TGTGCCAGCCTCGATCAAGGCAGGGGGCTCGTCGGGGAGCTGTTTTTT. The rearrangement uses TRBV6-2 or TRBV6-3 and TRBJ2-2, with 8 bases aligning to TRBD1. This CDR3 is built from 16 residues. Germline V lookup: CDR1 MNHEY, CDR2 SVGEGT. Germline trimming cut 8 bases from V and 7 bases from J; bases unmatched to any gene: 15.

This clonotype showed up many times. The rearrangement uses TRBV27 and TRBJ1-6, with TRBD1 as a possible D gene (5 bases). V was clipped by 6 bases and J by 8 bases, with 17 bases between them. The CDR3 has 15 residues. CDR1 and CDR2 from the germline V gene are MNHEY and SMNVEV (reference sequence). CDR3 residues: CASSLDGTYDSPLHF. Here the CDR3 DNA reads TGTGCCAGCAGCTTAGATGGGACCTACGATTCACCCCTCCACTTT.

In this sample, this clonotype turned up a few times. V gene TRBV13 combines with J gene TRBJ2-2; possibly TRBD2 for D (5 bases). Trimming removed 5 bases at V and 7 bases at J, with 17 bases between. In germline, CDR1 is PRHDT, CDR2 FYEKMQ (reference sequence). This CDR3 spans 15 amino acids. The CDR3 region is CASSRGQHPIGELFF. The CDR3 DNA reads TGTGCCAGCAGCCGCGGGCAGCACCCGATCGGGGAGCTGTTTTTT.

Turning to this clonotype: One base away lies a much larger clone, so this may be a sequencing read error. The rearrangement joins TRBV10-3 to TRBJ2-5, with TRBD2 as a possible D gene (6 bases). Germline V gives CDR1 ENHRY, CDR2 SYGVKD. V was clipped by 10 bases and J by 0 bases, with 24 bases between them. This CDR3 comprises 17 residues. The CDR3 DNA sequence: TGTGCCAGCATGGGACTCGCTGGCGAGACCGACCAAGAGACCCAGTACTTC. Encoded protein: CASMGLAGETDQETQYF.

This chain joins TRBV7-9 and TRBJ2-7; the match to TRBD1 covers 8 bases. Trimming at V came to 1 base and at J to 7 bases, leaving 9 bases not matched to a gene. Germline assignment: CDR1 SEHNR and CDR2 FQNEAQ (reference sequence). CDR3 length equals 15 residues. CDR3 in DNA: TGTGCCAGCAGCTTAGTAACCGGGACAGGCGGTGAGCAGTACTTC. Amino acid sequence: CASSLVTGTGGEQYF.

J is TRBJ2-5 and V is TRBV6-1; tentative D call: TRBD1 (5 bases). V was clipped by 1 base and J by 7 bases, with 19 bases between them. Germline V gene lookup returns CDR1 MNHNS and CDR2 SASEGT. The CDR3 totals 16 residues. This CDR3 reads CASSEGRRGSSGTQYF. CDR3 DNA sequence: TGTGCCAGCAGTGAAGGGAGAAGGGGCTCATCCGGGACCCAGTACTTC.

V usage is TRBV12-3 or TRBV12-4 and J usage is TRBJ2-7; D gene uncertain. Trimming removed 5 bases at V and 1 base at J, with 12 bases between. This CDR3 region has 14 residues. The CDR3, as DNA: TGTGCCAGCAGTGCGCGTGGCCTTTCCTACGAGCAGTACTTC. Translation: CASSARGLSYEQYF.

In its sample, this clonotype was seen many times. The rearrangement links TRBV28 to TRBJ2-2; D unclear. The V and J ends lost 6 bases and 7 bases respectively, with 9 bases between them. Germline V gives CDR1 MDHEN, CDR2 SYDVKM. The CDR3 totals 12 residues. The CDR3 DNA reads TGTGCCAGCAGCCTCTCCTTCGGGGAGCTGTTTTTT. Protein product: CASSLSFGELFF.

This clonotype was counted at least ten times. The chain recombines TRBV11-2 with TRBJ2-5; 8 bases are a match to TRBD2. The CDR3 loop spans 16 amino acids. Germline V gene lookup returns CDR1 SGHAT and CDR2 FQNNGV. Trimming cost V 4 bases and J 1 base; bases outside gene matches: 8. CDR3 residues: CASSWGSGNPQETQYF. In nucleotides, the CDR3 is TGTGCCAGCAGCTGGGGTAGCGGGAACCCCCAAGAGACCCAGTACTTC.

In this sample, this clonotype turned up a few times. J is TRBJ2-7 and V is TRBV5-1; 9 bases are shared with TRBD1. Germline V gene lookup returns CDR1 SGHRS and CDR2 YFSETQ. V trimming: 2 bases; J trimming: 2 bases; junction bases outside the gene matches: 5. CDR3 length: 15 residues. CDR3 residues: CASSLPGQGTYEQYF. CDR3 DNA: TGCGCCAGCAGCTTACCGGGACAGGGAACCTACGAGCAGTACTTC.

This clonotype was detected only a few times. J is TRBJ2-5 and V is TRBV20-1, with D perhaps assigned TRBD1 or TRBD2 (6 bases each). V lost 0 bases and J 5 bases, leaving 13 bases between the germline ends. Germline V gene lookup returns CDR1 DFQATT and CDR2 SNEGSKA (reference sequence). CDR3 length: 14 amino acids. The chain's CDR3 is CSARDLGGRETQYF. The CDR3 DNA reads TGCAGTGCTAGAGATCTTGGGGGGCGGGAGACCCAGTACTTC.